This T cell receptor (beta chain) derives from a study of cytomegalovirus exposure and HLA in healthy donors. PCR was performed using 60 Vbeta and 13 Jbeta primers. Clones were read by immunoSEQ multiplex PCR, and TCRdb kept only the in-frame ones, dropping some. The data show some 270,000 clones, around 90% seen once. The source of this sequence is a girl aged 2 to 9 in good health and CMV-seronegative. The sample consisted of PBMCs.

CDR3 sequence: CASTSRGRDGYTF. The CDR3 nucleotides read TGCGCCAGCACCTCCAGGGGGCGTGATGGCTACACCTTC. The chain recombines TRBV5-1 with TRBJ1-2, with 8 bases aligning to TRBD1. Germline V gene sequence: CDR1 SGHRS, CDR2 YFSETQ. With 6 bases clipped from V and 6 bases from J, the junction kept 7 bases outside the gene matches. This CDR3 is built from 13 residues.